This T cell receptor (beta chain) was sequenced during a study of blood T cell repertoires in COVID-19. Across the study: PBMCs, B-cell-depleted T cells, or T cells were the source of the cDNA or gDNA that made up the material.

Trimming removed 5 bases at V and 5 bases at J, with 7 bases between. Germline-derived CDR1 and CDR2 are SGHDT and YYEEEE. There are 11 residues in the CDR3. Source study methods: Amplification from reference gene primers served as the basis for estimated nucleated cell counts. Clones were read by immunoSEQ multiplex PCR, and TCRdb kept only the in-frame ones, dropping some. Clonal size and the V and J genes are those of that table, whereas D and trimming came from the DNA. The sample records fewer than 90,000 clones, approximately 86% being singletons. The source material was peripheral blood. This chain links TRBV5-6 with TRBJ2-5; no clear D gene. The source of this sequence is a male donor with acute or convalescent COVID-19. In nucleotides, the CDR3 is TGTGCCAGCAGTACTACGGAGACCCAGTACTTC. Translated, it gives CASSTTETQYF. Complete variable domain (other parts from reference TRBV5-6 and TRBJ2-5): DAGVTQSPTHLIKTRGQQVTLRCSPKSGHDTVSWYQQALGQGPQFIFQYYEEEERQRGNFPDRFSGHQFPNYSSELNVNALLLGDSALYLCASSTTETQYFGPGTRLLVL.